This is a list of T cell receptor beta chains from one sample in a study of T cell responses to AZD1222 COVID-19 vaccine. The protocol was immunoSEQ multiplex PCR, while the TCRdb copy is restricted to in-frame clones and leaves out a portion. The table shows around 100,000 clones, with nearly 90% occurring only once. The starting material was peripheral blood, obtained 28 days after the second AZD1222 dose. The receptors come from an adult who received the AZD1222 COVID-19 vaccine. CDR3s include the opening cysteine and the closing phenylalanine or tryptophan. The D gene is left open where the match is weak. Expanded clones are given a class, and other clones once, few, many or no size at all.

d_call	clone_size	v_call	j_call	cdr3_nt	cdr3_aa
TRBD1	-	TRBV4-2	TRBJ1-3	TGTGCCAGCAGCCAGCGGACAGGGAGTCTTGGTTACACCATATATTTT	CASSQRTGSLGYTIYF
TRBD1	-	TRBV5-4	TRBJ2-3	TGTGCCAGCAGCTTAGGAACAGGGGCCCACACAGATACGCAGTATTTT	CASSLGTGAHTDTQYF
-	-	TRBV5-1	TRBJ1-1	TGCGCCAGCAGCTTGGGATTTGAGGTACAGAACACTGAAGCTTTCTTT	CASSLGFEVQNTEAFF
TRBD2	-	TRBV7-8	TRBJ2-7	TGTGCCAGCAGCTTAGAACTTAGCGGGAGGGCCTGGGTCGACGAGCAGTACTTC	CASSLELSGRAWVDEQYF
-	-	TRBV19	TRBJ2-6	TGTGCCAGTAGCCCGCGAGCCGACCTCTCTGGGGCCAACGTCCTGACTTTC	CASSPRADLSGANVLTF
TRBD1	-	TRBV27	TRBJ2-1	TGTGCCAGCAGTTGGATCGCCGGGACAGGGGAACATGAGCAGTTCTTC	CASSWIAGTGEHEQFF
-	-	TRBV5-6	TRBJ1-2	TGTGCCAGCAGCCTGGACCCTCGGGTGGTGAGCTATGGCTACACCTTC	CASSLDPRVVSYGYTF
-	-	TRBV5-1	TRBJ1-5	TGCGCCAGCAGCTCGGGCCCAGGGTTAAGCAATCAGCCCCAGCATTTT	CASSSGPGLSNQPQHF
TRBD2	-	TRBV20-1	TRBJ2-3	TGCAGTGCTTGTGCGGGAGTAGGGACAGATACGCAGTATTTT	CSACAGVGTDTQYF
-	-	TRBV10-3	TRBJ1-3	TGTGCCATCAGTGAAGTGGGGTCCTCTGGAAACACCATATATTTT	CAISEVGSSGNTIYF
-	few	TRBV7-9	TRBJ2-1	TGTGCCAGCAGCTTAGTGGGGCCCCCATACGGGGAGCAGTTCTTC	CASSLVGPPYGEQFF
-	-	TRBV19	TRBJ1-1	TGTGCCAGTAGTCTGTCCCCAGGGACTGAAGCTTTCTTT	CASSLSPGTEAFF
-	-	TRBV7-8	TRBJ2-7	TGTGCCAGCAGCTTAGAGGGGGGAGGGCCGGTCGAGCAGTACTTC	CASSLEGGGPVEQYF
-	-	TRBV10-1	TRBJ1-1	TGCGCCAGCAGTGATGCGCCTAGGGACACTGAAGCTTTCTTT	CASSDAPRDTEAFF
-	-	TRBV19	TRBJ2-7	TGTGCCAGTAGTATCAATCGCGCTCTCGAGCAGTACTTC	CASSINRALEQYF
-	-	TRBV7-9	TRBJ1-6	TGTGCCAGCAGCTTAGGCAGGCCAGATAATTCACCCCTCCACTTT	CASSLGRPDNSPLHF
-	-	TRBV18	TRBJ1-1	TGTGCCAGCTCACCACGGCTTGACGCGAACACTGAAGCTTTCTTT	CASSPRLDANTEAFF
-	-	TRBV3-1/TRBV3-2	TRBJ1-4	TGTGCCAGCAGCCAAGCCAGAGGACAGTTAAATGAAAAACTGTTTTTT	CASSQARGQLNEKLFF
-	-	TRBV29-1	TRBJ2-7	TGCAGCGTTGGCCAGGGATCTCGTTGGGACGAGCAGTACTTC	CSVGQGSRWDEQYF
-	-	TRBV9	TRBJ2-1	TGTGCCAGCAGCGTAGCTTTGGGGCAGTCCTACAATGAGCAGTTCTTC	CASSVALGQSYNEQFF
-	-	TRBV30	TRBJ1-6	TGTGCCTGGAGTCAACCGGGGGCGCAGGAAAATGATTCACCCCTCCACTTT	CAWSQPGAQENDSPLHF
-	-	TRBV5-4	TRBJ1-1	TGTGCCAGCAGCTCGAGGTGGGGGAAGAACACTGAAGCTTTCTTT	CASSSRWGKNTEAFF
-	-	TRBV4-3	TRBJ2-7	TGCGCCAGCAGCCCGTCGGGGCTGCCCTACGAGCAGTACTTC	CASSPSGLPYEQYF
TRBD1	-	TRBV30	TRBJ1-5	TGTGCCTGGAAAGGGGACAGTCATAATCAGCCCCAGCATTTT	CAWKGDSHNQPQHF
-	-	TRBV15	TRBJ1-2	TGTGCCACCAGCAGAGATCTTGGCAGTTTCCAAGGCTATGGCTACACCTTC	CATSRDLGSFQGYGYTF
TRBD2	few	TRBV29-1	TRBJ2-7	TGCAGCGTTCGCACTAGCGGGAGTTCCTCGTCCTACGAGCAGTACTTC	CSVRTSGSSSSYEQYF
-	-	TRBV15	TRBJ2-7	TGTGCCACCAGCAGGGACCTGGACTCCTACGAGCAGTACTTC	CATSRDLDSYEQYF
-	-	TRBV7-3	TRBJ1-1	TGTGCCAGCAGCCCAGGACCCGCCGGGACGAAAGCTTTCTTT	CASSPGPAGTKAFF
-	few	TRBV2	TRBJ1-1	TGTGCCAGCATTAGCAGGGGTAGGATTGGAGCTTTCTTT	CASISRGRIGAFF
-	-	TRBV19	TRBJ1-3	TGTGCCAGTAGTATTTTGTCCGGAAACACCATATATTTT	CASSILSGNTIYF
TRBD1	-	TRBV28	TRBJ1-5	TGTGCCAGCAGCCTCATTAGAAGACAGGGAAGCAATCAGCCCCAGCATTTT	CASSLIRRQGSNQPQHF
-	-	TRBV18	TRBJ1-1	TGTGCCAGCTCTCGCGACAGGACGAACACTGAAGCTTTCTTT	CASSRDRTNTEAFF
-	-	TRBV2	TRBJ1-2	TGTGCCAGCAGCCTTGGACAGATAGAAGGCTACACCTTC	CASSLGQIEGYTF
-	-	TRBV6-6	TRBJ2-7	TGTGCCAGCAGTTACTCACCTCTCGAGCAGTACTTC	CASSYSPLEQYF
TRBD2	-	TRBV10-2	TRBJ2-7	TGCGCCAGCAGTGAGAGGGCTAGCGGGAGTTACGAGCAGTACTTC	CASSERASGSYEQYF
-	-	TRBV6-6	TRBJ1-1	TGTGCCAGCAGGGGAATCTTGCAGAACACTGAAGCTTTCTTT	CASRGILQNTEAFF
-	-	TRBV19	TRBJ2-7	TGTGCCAGTAGTACGGACAAGAGCTCCTACGAGCAGTACTTC	CASSTDKSSYEQYF
TRBD1	-	TRBV18	TRBJ1-6	TGTGCCAGCTCACGACTTTTGGCAGGGGGCAATTCACCCCTCCACTTT	CASSRLLAGGNSPLHF
-	-	TRBV30	TRBJ1-4	TGTGCCTGGAGGCGGTATAGGACAGTCGGGGGAGAAAAACTGTTTTTT	CAWRRYRTVGGEKLFF
TRBD1	-	TRBV6-1	TRBJ2-1	TGTGCCAGCAGTGAGGGACAGGGCGGTGGTGAGCAGTTCTTC	CASSEGQGGGEQFF
TRBD2	once	TRBV11-3	TRBJ2-1	TGTGCCAGCAGCTCGTTAGCGGGAGGGCCCCTGAATGAGCAGTTCTTC	CASSSLAGGPLNEQFF
TRBD1	once	TRBV2	TRBJ1-5	TGTGCCAGCATCCGACCTGGGGACAGGGAGGTGATAAGCAATCAGCCCCAGCATTTT	CASIRPGDREVISNQPQHF
-	-	TRBV19	TRBJ1-5	TGTGCCAGCGGGCACTGGGGGGTGGATAATCAGCCCCAGCATTTT	CASGHWGVDNQPQHF
TRBD1	-	TRBV29-1	TRBJ1-3	TGCAGCGTATCCCGGGACAGTGGAAACACCATATATTTT	CSVSRDSGNTIYF
TRBD1	-	TRBV30	TRBJ1-4	TGTGCCTGGAGTCCGACAGGGGGTAATGAAAAACTGTTTTTT	CAWSPTGGNEKLFF
TRBD1	-	TRBV6-5	TRBJ1-1	TGTGCCAGCATTGCCCAGGGGGCCAACACTGAAGCTTTCTTT	CASIAQGANTEAFF
-	-	TRBV11-3	TRBJ2-3	TGTGCCAGCAGCCGGGGCACCCTTCCTACAGATACGCAGTATTTT	CASSRGTLPTDTQYF